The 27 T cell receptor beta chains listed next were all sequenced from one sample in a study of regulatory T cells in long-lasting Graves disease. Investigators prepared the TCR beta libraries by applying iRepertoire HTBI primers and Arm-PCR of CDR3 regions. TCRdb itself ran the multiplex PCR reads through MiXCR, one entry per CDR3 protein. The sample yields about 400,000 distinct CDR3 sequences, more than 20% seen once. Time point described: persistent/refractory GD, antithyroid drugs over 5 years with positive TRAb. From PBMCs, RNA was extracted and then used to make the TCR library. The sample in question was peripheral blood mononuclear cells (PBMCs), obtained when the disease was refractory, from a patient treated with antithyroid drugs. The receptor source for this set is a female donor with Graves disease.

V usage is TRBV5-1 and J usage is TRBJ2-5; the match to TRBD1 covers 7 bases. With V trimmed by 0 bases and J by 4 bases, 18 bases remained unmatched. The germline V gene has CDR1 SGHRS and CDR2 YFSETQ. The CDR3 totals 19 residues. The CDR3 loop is CASSLGPTRAVTGTETQYF. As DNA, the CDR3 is TGCGCCAGCAGCTTGGGCCCGACCAGGGCGGTGACAGGGACAGAGACCCAGTACTTC.

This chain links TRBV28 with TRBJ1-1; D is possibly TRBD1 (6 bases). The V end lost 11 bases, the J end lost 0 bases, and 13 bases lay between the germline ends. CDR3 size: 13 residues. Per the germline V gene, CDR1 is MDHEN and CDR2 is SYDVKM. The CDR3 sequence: CAGADSLNTEAFF. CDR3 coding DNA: TGTGCCGGGGCGGACAGCCTGAACACTGAAGCTTTCTTT.

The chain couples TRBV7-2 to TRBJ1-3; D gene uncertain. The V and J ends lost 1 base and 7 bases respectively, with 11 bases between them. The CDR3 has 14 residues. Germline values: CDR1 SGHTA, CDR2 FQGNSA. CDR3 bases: TGTGCCAGCAGCTTAGACGCAGGCCGGAACACCATATATTTT. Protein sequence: CASSLDAGRNTIYF.

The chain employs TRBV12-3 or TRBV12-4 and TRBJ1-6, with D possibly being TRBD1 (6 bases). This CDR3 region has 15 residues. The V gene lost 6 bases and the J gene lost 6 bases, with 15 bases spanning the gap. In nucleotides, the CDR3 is TGTGCCAGCAGCCCCACAGGGCCCCTTAATTCACCCCTCCACTTT. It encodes CASSPTGPLNSPLHF.

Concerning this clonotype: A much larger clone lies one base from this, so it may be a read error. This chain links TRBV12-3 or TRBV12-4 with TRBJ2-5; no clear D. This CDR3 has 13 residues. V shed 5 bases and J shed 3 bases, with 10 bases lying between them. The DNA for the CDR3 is TGTGCCAGCAGTATGAGTCCGGAAGAGACCCAGTACTTC. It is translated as CASSMSPEETQYF.

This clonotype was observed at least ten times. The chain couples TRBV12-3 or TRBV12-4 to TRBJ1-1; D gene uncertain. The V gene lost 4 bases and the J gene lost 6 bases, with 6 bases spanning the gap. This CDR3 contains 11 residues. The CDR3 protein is CASSSGSEAFF. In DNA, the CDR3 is TGTGCCAGCAGTTCGGGCTCTGAAGCTTTCTTT.

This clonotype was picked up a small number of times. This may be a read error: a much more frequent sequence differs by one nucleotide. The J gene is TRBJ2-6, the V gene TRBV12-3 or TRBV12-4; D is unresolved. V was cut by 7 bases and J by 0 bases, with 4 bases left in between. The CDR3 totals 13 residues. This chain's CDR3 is CASNISGANVLTF. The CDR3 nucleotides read TGTGCCAGCAATATCTCTGGGGCCAACGTCCTGACTTTC.

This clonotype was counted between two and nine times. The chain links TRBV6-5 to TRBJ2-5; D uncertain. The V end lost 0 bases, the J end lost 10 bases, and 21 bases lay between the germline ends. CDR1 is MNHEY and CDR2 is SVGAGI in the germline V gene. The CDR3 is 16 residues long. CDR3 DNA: TGTGCCAGCAGTTACTCAGTCTCCGACTCCGGTTCCGTCCAGTACTTC. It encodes CASSYSVSDSGSVQYF.

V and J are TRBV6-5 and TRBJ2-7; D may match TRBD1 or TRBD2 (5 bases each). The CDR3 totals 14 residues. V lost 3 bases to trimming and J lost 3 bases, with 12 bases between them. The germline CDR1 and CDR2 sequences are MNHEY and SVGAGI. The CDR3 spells CASSYPGTHYEQYF. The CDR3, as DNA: TGTGCCAGCAGTTATCCCGGGACCCACTACGAGCAGTACTTC.

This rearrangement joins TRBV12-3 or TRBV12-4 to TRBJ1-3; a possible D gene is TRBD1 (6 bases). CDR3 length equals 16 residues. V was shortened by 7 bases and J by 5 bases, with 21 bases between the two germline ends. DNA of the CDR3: TGTGCCAGCATTCCCCTGGAGGGGGGAATACGAAACACCATATATTTT. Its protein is CASIPLEGGIRNTIYF.

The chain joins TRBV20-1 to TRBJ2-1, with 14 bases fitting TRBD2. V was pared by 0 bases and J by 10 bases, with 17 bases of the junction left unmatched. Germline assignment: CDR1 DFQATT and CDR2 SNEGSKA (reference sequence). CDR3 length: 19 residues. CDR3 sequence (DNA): TGCAGTGCTAGAGACCCCGGGACTAGCGGGAGAGGGGATATGGGGGAGCAGTTCTTC. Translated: CSARDPGTSGRGDMGEQFF.

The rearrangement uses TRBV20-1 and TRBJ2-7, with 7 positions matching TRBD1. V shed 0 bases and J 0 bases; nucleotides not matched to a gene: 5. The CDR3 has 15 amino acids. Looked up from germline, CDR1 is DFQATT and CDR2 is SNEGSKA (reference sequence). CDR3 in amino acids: CSARDWAGGSYEQYF. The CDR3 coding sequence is TGCAGTGCTAGAGATTGGGCAGGGGGCTCCTACGAGCAGTACTTC.

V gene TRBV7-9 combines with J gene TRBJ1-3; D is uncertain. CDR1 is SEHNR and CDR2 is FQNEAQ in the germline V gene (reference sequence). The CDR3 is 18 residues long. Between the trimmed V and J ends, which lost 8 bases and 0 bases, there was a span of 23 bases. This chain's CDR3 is CASHPRSGGPSSGNTIYF. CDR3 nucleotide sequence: TGTGCCAGCCACCCGCGTTCGGGAGGACCAAGCTCTGGAAACACCATATATTTT.

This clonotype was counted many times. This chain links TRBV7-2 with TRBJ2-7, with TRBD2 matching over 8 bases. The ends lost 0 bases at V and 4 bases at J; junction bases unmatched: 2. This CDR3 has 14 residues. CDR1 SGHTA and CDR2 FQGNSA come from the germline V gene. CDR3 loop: CASSLATSGYEQYF. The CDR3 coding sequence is TGTGCCAGCAGCTTAGCAACTAGCGGTTACGAGCAGTACTTC.

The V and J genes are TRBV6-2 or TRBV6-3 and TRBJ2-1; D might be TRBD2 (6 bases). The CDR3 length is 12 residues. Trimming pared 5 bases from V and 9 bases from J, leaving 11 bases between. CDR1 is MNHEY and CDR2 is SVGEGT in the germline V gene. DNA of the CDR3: TGTGCCAGCAGTCATCTAGCGCGTGAGCAGTTCTTC. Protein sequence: CASSHLAREQFF.

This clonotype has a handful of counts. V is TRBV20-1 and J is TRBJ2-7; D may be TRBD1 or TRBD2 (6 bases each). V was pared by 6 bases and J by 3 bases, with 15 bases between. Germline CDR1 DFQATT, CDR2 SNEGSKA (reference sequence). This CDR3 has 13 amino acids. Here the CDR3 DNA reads TGCAGTGCCCTGAAGGGGGGAATCTACGAGCAGTACTTC. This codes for CSALKGGIYEQYF.

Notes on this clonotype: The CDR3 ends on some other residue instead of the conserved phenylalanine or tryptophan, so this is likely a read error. For the CDR3, the DNA is TGTGCCAGCAGTTTAAATCTCCGGGAACCACCGGGACTGGACGTTTACGAGCAGTACTCC. Amino acids: CASSLNLREPPGLDVYEQYS. The chain couples TRBV28 to TRBJ2-7; maybe TRBD2 (6 bases). The CDR3 loop spans 20 amino acids. The germline gives CDR1 MDHEN, CDR2 SYDVKM. V was pared by 2 bases and J by 4 bases, with 30 bases between.

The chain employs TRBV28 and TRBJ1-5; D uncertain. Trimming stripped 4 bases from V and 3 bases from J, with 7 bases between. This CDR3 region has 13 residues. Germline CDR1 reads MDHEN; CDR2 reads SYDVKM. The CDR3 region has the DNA TGTGCCAGCAGTTCGGGCCTCAATCAGCCCCAGCATTTT. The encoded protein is CASSSGLNQPQHF.

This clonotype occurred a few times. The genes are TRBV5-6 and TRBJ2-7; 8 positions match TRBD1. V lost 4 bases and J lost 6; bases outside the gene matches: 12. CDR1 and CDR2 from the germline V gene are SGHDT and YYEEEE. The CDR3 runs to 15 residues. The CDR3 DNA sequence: TGTGCCAGCAGCCGAGGGACAGGTTTAATTGTCGAGCAGTACTTC. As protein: CASSRGTGLIVEQYF.

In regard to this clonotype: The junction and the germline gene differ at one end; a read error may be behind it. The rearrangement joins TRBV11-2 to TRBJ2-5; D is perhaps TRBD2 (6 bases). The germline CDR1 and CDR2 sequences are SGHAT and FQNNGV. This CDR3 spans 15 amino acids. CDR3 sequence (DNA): TGTGCCGGCAGCTTAGGGGCGGGAAACCAAGAGACCCAGTACTTC. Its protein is CAGSLGAGNQETQYF.

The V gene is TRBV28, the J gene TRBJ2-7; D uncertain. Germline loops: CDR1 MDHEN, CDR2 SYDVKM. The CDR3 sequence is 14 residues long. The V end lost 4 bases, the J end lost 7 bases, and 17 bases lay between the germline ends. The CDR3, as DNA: TGTGCCAGCAGTTACGAGCCCAACCCTAGGGAGCAGTACTTC. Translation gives CASSYEPNPREQYF.

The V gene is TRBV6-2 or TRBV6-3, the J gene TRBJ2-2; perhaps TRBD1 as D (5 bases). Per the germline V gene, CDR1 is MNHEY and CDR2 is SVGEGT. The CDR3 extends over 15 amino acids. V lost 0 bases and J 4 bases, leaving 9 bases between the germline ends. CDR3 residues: CASSYSQGVTGELFF. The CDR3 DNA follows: TGTGCCAGCAGTTACTCTCAAGGGGTCACCGGGGAGCTGTTTTTT.

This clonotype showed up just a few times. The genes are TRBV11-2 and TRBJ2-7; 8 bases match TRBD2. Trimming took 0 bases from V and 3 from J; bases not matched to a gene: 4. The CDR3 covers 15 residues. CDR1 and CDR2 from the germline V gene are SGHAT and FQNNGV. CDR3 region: CASSLDPAGGYEQYF. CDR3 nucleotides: TGTGCCAGCAGCTTAGATCCGGCGGGAGGCTACGAGCAGTACTTC.

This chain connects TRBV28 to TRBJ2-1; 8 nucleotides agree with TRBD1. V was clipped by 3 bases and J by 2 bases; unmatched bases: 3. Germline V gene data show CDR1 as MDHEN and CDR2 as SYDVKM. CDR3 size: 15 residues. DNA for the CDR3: TGTGCCAGCAGTTTTGGACAGGGTACCTACAATGAGCAGTTCTTC. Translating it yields CASSFGQGTYNEQFF.

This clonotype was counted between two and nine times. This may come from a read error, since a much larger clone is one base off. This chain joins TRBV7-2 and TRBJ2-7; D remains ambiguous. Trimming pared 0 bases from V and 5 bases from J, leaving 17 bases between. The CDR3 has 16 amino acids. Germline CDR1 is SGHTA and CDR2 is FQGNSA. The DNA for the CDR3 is TGTGCCAGCAGCTTAGCCGGACCGCCGAGTCGGGACGAGCAGTACTTC. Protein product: CASSLAGPPSRDEQYF.

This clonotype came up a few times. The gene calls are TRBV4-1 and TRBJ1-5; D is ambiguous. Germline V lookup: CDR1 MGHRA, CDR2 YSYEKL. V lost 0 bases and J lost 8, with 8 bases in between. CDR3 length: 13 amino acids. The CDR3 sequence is CASSQDPREPQHF. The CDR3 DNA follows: TGCGCCAGCAGCCAAGACCCTCGGGAGCCCCAGCATTTT.

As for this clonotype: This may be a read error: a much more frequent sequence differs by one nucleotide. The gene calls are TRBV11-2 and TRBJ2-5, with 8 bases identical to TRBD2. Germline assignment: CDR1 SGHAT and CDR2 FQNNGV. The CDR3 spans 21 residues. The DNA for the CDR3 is TGTGCCAGCAGCTCCAAGGCCCGGTTGGGACCGGGAGGGCCCAACCAAGAGACCCTGTACTTC. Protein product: CASSSKARLGPGGPNQETLYF.